This T cell receptor beta chain was recovered during a study of molecular identifiers for immune sequencing clone quantification. Study findings and constraints: Clones above 20 RNA copies contained over 99% of effector molecules but under 1% of naive ones.

Sorted cells numbering roughly 19,000 to 1,000,000, with 10%, 30% or 50% RNA, yielded the naive CD8 libraries. TCRdb re-called the PCR reads with MiXCR, one entry per CDR3 protein. The sample includes over 600,000 distinct CDR3 sequences, 15% to 20% seen only once; the top ten take roughly 0.83%. As regards this clonotype: The antigen remains unidentified.

V lost 4 bases, J lost 6 bases, and 25 bases lay in between. Germline V CDR1 and CDR2: SGHRS, YFSETQ. This CDR3 has 17 amino acids. What was sequenced was naive CD8+ T cells from blood, with Jurkat cell RNA spiked in. Subset: FACS-sorted CD8+CD4-CCR7+CD45RA+ naive T cells. This TCR was sampled from a human donor in good health. Some libraries in this study had Jurkat cell RNA spiked in. The chain joins TRBV5-1 to TRBJ1-2, with a tentative D call TRBD1 (6 bases). The CDR3 region is CASSRVYVGGSWDGYTF. The CDR3 DNA reads TGCGCCAGCAGCCGCGTCTACGTTGGGGGCTCTTGGGATGGCTACACCTTC.